The 13 T cell receptor beta chains in this list originate from one sample, sequenced in a study of blood T cell repertoires in COVID-19. Data came from immunoSEQ multiplex PCR; TCRdb stores just in-frame clones and leaves some out. The sample shows about 320,000 clones, around four fifths of them seen only once. The sequencing input was peripheral blood. These receptors came from a woman aged 45 to 65 with acute or convalescent COVID-19.

The chain couples TRBV7-9 to TRBJ1-1; possibly TRBD1 for D (5 bases). Per the germline V gene, CDR1 is SEHNR and CDR2 is FQNEAQ (reference sequence). Trimming stripped 5 bases from V and 0 bases from J, with 13 bases between. CDR3 length: 15 amino acids. CDR3 residues: CASSRQRELNTEAFF. The DNA for the CDR3 is TGTGCCAGCAGCCGACAGCGGGAGTTGAACACTGAAGCTTTCTTT.

The rearrangement links TRBV18 to TRBJ2-1; the D is unclear. The CDR3 has 13 residues. V shed 3 bases and J shed 6 bases, with 9 bases lying between them. Germline CDR1 reads KGHSH; CDR2 reads LQKENI. This chain's CDR3 is CASSPPSINEQFF. Here the CDR3 DNA reads TGTGCCAGCTCACCCCCTAGTATCAATGAGCAGTTCTTC.

The rearrangement links TRBV7-2 to TRBJ1-1; weak D call: TRBD1 (6 bases). The length of the CDR3 is 13 residues. Trimming pared 1 base from V and 8 bases from J, leaving 11 bases between. Germline V lookup: CDR1 SGHTA, CDR2 FQGNSA. The CDR3 DNA is TGTGCCAGCAGCTTAGTGGCAGGGGCGGAAGCTTTCTTT. Translation: CASSLVAGAEAFF.

This chain joins TRBV9 and TRBJ2-3; 8 bases fit TRBD2. Germline V gene lookup returns CDR1 SGDLS and CDR2 YYNGEE. This CDR3 contains 16 residues. V shed 4 bases, J shed 6 bases, and the junction held 13 bases outside the gene matches. The CDR3 region is CASSLGGGFISDTQYF. Here the CDR3 DNA reads TGTGCCAGCAGCCTCGGGGGGGGCTTTATTTCCGATACGCAGTATTTT.

The J gene is TRBJ2-2, the V gene TRBV3-1 (or the pseudogene TRBV3-2); D unresolved. The CDR3 consists of 15 residues. Per the germline V gene, CDR1 is LGHDT and CDR2 is YNNKEL (reference sequence). With 5 bases removed from V and 4 bases from J, the gap between germline ends came to 14 bases. CDR3 sequence (DNA): TGTGCCAGCAGCTCAAGCAGGCACGTCACCGGGGAGCTGTTTTTT. This encodes CASSSSRHVTGELFF.

The rearrangement links TRBV6-2 or TRBV6-3 to TRBJ2-7, with 7 bases that match TRBD1. In germline, CDR1 is MNHEY, CDR2 SVGEGT. The V and J ends lost 0 bases and 6 bases, in that order; junction bases with no gene match: 5. The CDR3 contains 14 residues. The CDR3 DNA reads as TGTGCCAGCAGTTACTCGAGGGCAGGGGGCGAGCAGTACTTC. It translates to CASSYSRAGGEQYF.

The chain is built from TRBV4-2 and TRBJ2-1; 10 bases fit TRBD2. The CDR3 spans 15 residues. V lost 7 bases and J lost 3; bases outside the gene matches: 6. CDR1 and CDR2 from the germline V gene are LGHNA and YNFKEQ. The CDR3 reads CASNLAGDFYNEQFF. The CDR3 DNA sequence: TGTGCCAGCAACCTAGCGGGGGACTTCTACAATGAGCAGTTCTTC.

In its sample, this clone was seen once. The chain couples TRBV6-2 or TRBV6-3 to TRBJ2-6; 8 bases fit TRBD1. Germline-derived CDR1 and CDR2 are MNHEY and SVGEGT. The J segment lost 3 bases and the V segment lost 5 bases, leaving 3 bases of the junction unmatched. CDR3 length: 15 amino acids. The CDR3 DNA follows: TGTGCCAGCAGTAGGACAGGGAATGGGGCCAACGTCCTGACTTTC. It yields the protein CASSRTGNGANVLTF.

The chain recombines TRBV4-2 with TRBJ2-3, with TRBD2 matching over 9 bases. Germline lookup yields CDR1 LGHNA and CDR2 YNFKEQ. This CDR3 contains 18 residues. V gave up 5 bases and J gave up 0 bases; unmatched junction bases: 12. CDR3: CASSLDLVAGDSTDTQYF. The CDR3 DNA follows: TGTGCCAGCAGCTTAGACCTTGTAGCGGGAGATAGCACAGATACGCAGTATTTT.

The genes are TRBV25-1 and TRBJ1-6; 9 bases are shared with TRBD1. The CDR3 loop spans 14 amino acids. V trimming: 3 bases; J trimming: 7 bases; junction bases outside the gene matches: 1. The germline V gene has CDR1 MGHDK and CDR2 SYGVNS. The CDR3 sequence is CASSETGGNSPLHF. The CDR3 DNA sequence: TGTGCCAGCAGTGAGACAGGGGGGAATTCACCCCTCCACTTT.

V and J are TRBV14 and TRBJ1-2; TRBD1 agrees at 8 bases. Germline lookup yields CDR1 SGHDN and CDR2 FVKESK. With V trimmed by 2 bases and J by 6 bases, 2 bases remained unmatched. The CDR3 runs 13 residues. The CDR3 is CASSQNRGDGYTF. CDR3 DNA sequence: TGTGCCAGCAGCCAAAACAGGGGGGATGGCTACACCTTC.

The chain has TRBV10-3 and TRBJ2-7, with 7 bases fitting TRBD2. Germline-derived CDR1 and CDR2 are ENHRY and SYGVKD. The CDR3 totals 12 residues. V shed 10 bases and J 3 bases; nucleotides not matched to a gene: 6. The CDR3 loop is CATGREFYEQYF. The CDR3, as DNA: TGTGCCACCGGGCGGGAGTTCTACGAGCAGTACTTC.

The V gene is TRBV7-2, the J gene TRBJ2-2; no clear D. Germline V gene data show CDR1 as SGHTA and CDR2 as FQGNSA. The V and J ends lost 3 bases and 1 base respectively, with 9 bases between them. The CDR3 length is 15 residues. The CDR3 bases are TGTGCCAGCAGCTTGCAAAGCCGGAACACCGGGGAGCTGTTTTTT. Protein sequence: CASSLQSRNTGELFF.